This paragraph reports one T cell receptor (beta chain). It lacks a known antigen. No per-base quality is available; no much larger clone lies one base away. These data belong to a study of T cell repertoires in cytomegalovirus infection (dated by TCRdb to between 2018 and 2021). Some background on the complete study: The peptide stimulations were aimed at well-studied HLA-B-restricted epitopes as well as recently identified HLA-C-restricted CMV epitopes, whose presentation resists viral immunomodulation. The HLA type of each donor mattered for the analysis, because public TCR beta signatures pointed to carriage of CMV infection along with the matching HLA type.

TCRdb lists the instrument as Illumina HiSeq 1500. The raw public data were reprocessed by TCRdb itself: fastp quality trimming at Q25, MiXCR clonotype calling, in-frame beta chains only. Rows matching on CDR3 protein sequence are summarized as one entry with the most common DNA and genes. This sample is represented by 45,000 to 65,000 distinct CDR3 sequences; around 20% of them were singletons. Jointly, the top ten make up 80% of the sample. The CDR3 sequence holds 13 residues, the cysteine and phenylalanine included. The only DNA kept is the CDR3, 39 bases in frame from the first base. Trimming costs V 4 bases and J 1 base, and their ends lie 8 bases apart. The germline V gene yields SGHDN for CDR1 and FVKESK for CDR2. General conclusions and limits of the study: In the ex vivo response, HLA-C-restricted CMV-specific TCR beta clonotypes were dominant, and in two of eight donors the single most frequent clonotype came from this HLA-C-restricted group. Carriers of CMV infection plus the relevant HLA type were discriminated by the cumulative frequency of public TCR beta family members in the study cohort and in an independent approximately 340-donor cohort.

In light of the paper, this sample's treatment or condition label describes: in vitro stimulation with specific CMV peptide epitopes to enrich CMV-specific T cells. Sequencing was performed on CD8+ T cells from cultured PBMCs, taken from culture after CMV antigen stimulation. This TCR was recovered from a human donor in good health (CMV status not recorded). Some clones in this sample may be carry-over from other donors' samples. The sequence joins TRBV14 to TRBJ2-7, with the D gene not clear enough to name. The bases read TGTGCCAGCAGCCTTACACGGTCCTACGAGCAGTACTTC. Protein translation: CASSLTRSYEQYF. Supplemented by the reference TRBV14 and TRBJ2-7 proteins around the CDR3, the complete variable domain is EAGVTQFPSHSVIEKGQTVTLRCDPISGHDNLYWYRRVMGKEIKFLLHFVKESKQDESGMPNNRFLAERTGGTYSTLKVQPAELEDSGVYFCASSLTRSYEQYFGPGTRLTVT.